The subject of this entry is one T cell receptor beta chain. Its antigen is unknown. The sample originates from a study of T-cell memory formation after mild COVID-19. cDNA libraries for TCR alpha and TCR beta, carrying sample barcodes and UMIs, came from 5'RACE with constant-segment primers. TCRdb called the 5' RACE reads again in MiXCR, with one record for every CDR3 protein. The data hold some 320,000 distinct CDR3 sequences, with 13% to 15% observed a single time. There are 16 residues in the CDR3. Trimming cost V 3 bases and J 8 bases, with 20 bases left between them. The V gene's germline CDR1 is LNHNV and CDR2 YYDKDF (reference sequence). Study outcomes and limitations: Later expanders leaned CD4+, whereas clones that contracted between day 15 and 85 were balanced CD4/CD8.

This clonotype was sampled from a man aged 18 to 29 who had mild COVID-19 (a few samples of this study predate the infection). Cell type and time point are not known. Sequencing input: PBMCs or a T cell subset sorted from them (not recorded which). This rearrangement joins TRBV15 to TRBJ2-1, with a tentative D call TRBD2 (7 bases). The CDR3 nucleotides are TGTGCCACCAGCAGCTTTACCGGGACGGGGGGCGATGAGCAGTTCTTC. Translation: CATSSFTGTGGDEQFF.